Reported below is one TCR beta chain. The antigen is not known. The V gene lost 3 bases and the J gene lost 7 bases, with 13 bases spanning the gap. CDR1 MNHNS and CDR2 SASEGT come from the germline V gene. The CDR3 consists of 14 residues. From the reads, TCRdb called clonotypes with MiXCR, one entry per CDR3 protein. The sample lists about half a million distinct CDR3 sequences; about 42% were seen once. The sample belongs to a study of T cell repertoires in cytomegalovirus infection. Overall study context: Both CMV infection and a matching HLA type were indicated by public TCR beta signatures. General study points: CMV-specific HLA-C-restricted TCR beta clonotypes dominated the ex vivo response.

The specimen comprised cultured PBMCs, sampled from culture after CMV antigen stimulation. The source is a human donor in good health (CMV status not recorded). Some clones in this sample may be carry-over from other donors' samples. J is TRBJ1-3 and V is TRBV6-1; D unresolved. This chain's CDR3 is CASSDSGRANTIYF. The DNA of the CDR3 is TGTGCCAGCAGTGATTCGGGAAGGGCCAACACCATATATTTT.